Following are 14 T cell receptor beta chains from one sample sequenced in a study of OX40 agonist ivuxolimab in advanced cancers. TCRdb keeps only in-frame clones here, not all; method: immunoSEQ multiplex PCR. The profile shows some 83,000 clones, just over 85% of them singletons. The starting material was CD4+ or CD8+ T cells sorted from blood, obtained in a trial of the OX40 agonist ivuxolimab. All receptors derive from an adult with an advanced solid tumor such as melanoma, head and neck, liver or kidney cancer.

The V gene is TRBV6-5, the J gene TRBJ2-1; TRBD1 or TRBD2 may be the D gene (6 bases each). Germline V gene sequence: CDR1 MNHEY, CDR2 SVGAGI. The CDR3 length is 14 residues. The V end was cut by 5 bases, the J end by 5 bases, with 13 bases between. The CDR3 region is CASSRGAWDNEQFF. The CDR3 bases are TGTGCCAGCAGTAGGGGGGCCTGGGACAATGAGCAGTTCTTC.

This chain links TRBV7-2 with TRBJ1-3; unclear D gene. The CDR3 contains 14 residues. V dropped 1 base and J dropped 0 bases, with 4 bases sitting between them. Germline loops: CDR1 SGHTA, CDR2 FQGNSA. Here the CDR3 DNA reads TGTGCCAGCAGCTTAGGCAGCTCTGGAAACACCATATATTTT. It translates to CASSLGSSGNTIYF.

The chain joins TRBV30 to TRBJ2-3, with D perhaps given as TRBD1 or TRBD2 (5 bases each). CDR1 is GTSNPN, CDR2 SVGIG, per germline (reference sequence). With 1 base removed from V and 2 bases from J, the gap between germline ends came to 10 bases. The CDR3 loop spans 14 amino acids. CDR3 nucleotides: TGTGCCTGGAGTGCCGGGGCTAACACAGATACGCAGTATTTT. Translation gives CAWSAGANTDTQYF.

The chain couples TRBV10-3 to TRBJ2-3; 7 nucleotides match TRBD1. The CDR3 spans 12 residues. The ends lost 10 bases at V and 2 bases at J; junction bases unmatched: 3. Germline V gene sequence: CDR1 ENHRY, CDR2 SYGVKD. The CDR3 nucleotides are TGTGCCACCGGGACAGACACAGATACGCAGTATTTT. Encoded protein: CATGTDTDTQYF.

The chain recombines TRBV9 with TRBJ2-3; 9 positions match TRBD1. With V trimmed by 3 bases and J by 5 bases, 7 bases remained unmatched. The V gene's germline CDR1 is SGDLS and CDR2 YYNGEE. CDR3 length: 15 amino acids. CDR3 nucleotides: TGTGCCAGCAGCGGCACAGGGGGCCCCCAAGATACGCAGTATTTT. Encoded protein: CASSGTGGPQDTQYF.

This rearrangement joins TRBV14 to TRBJ1-6; D not resolved. Trimming removed 4 bases from V and 7 bases from J, with 17 bases in between. The CDR3 loop spans 16 amino acids. CDR1 is SGHDN, CDR2 FVKESK, per germline. CDR3 in amino acids: CASSRGLQTRNSPLHF. CDR3 in DNA: TGTGCCAGCAGCCGAGGCCTTCAGACGCGGAATTCACCCCTCCACTTT.

V is TRBV29-1 and J is TRBJ2-7, with a tentative D call TRBD2 (5 bases). Germline lookup yields CDR1 SQVTM and CDR2 ANQGSEA. The CDR3 length is 12 residues. V was trimmed by 4 bases and J by 5 bases, leaving 12 bases between them. The CDR3 DNA is TGCAGCGTTGGAAGAGGGAACCACGAGCAGTACTTC. Translated: CSVGRGNHEQYF.

The CDR3 coding sequence is TGTGCCAGTAGTATGAGCGGTCATCAGAACACTGAAGCTTTCTTT. Amino acids: CASSMSGHQNTEAFF. The chain carries TRBV19 and TRBJ1-1; no clear D gene. Per germline, CDR1 LNHDA and CDR2 SQIVND (reference sequence). CDR3 size: 15 residues. Trimming pared 3 bases from V and 1 base from J, leaving 12 bases between. Based on the CDR3 plus reference TRBV19 and TRBJ1-1, the full variable domain is DGGITQSPKYLFRKEGQNVTLSCEQNLNHDAMYWYRQDPGQGLRLIYYSQIVNDFQKGDIAEGYSVSREKKESFPLTVTSAQKNPTAFYLCASSMSGHQNTEAFFGQGTRLTVV.

This chain uses TRBV7-8 with TRBJ1-4; a weak D match, TRBD1 (6 bases). Germline V gives CDR1 SGHVS, CDR2 FQNEAQ. The V gene lost 5 bases and the J gene lost 14 bases, with 18 bases spanning the gap. The CDR3 covers 13 residues. Here the CDR3 DNA reads TGTGCCAGCAGCCCCCTAACAGGGATAAGGCTGTTTTTT. This sequence encodes CASSPLTGIRLFF.

This chain connects TRBV7-2 to TRBJ2-3, with 12 positions matching TRBD2. The CDR3 spans 14 residues. Trimming at V came to 0 bases and at J to 14 bases, leaving 6 bases not matched to a gene. Per germline, CDR1 SGHTA and CDR2 FQGNSA. The CDR3 bases are TGTGCCAGCAGCTTAGCTTCGACTAGCGGGAGTAGGTATTTT. Translating it yields CASSLASTSGSRYF.

The J gene is TRBJ1-2, the V gene TRBV9; 8 bases fit TRBD1. V shed 4 bases and J 4 bases; nucleotides not matched to a gene: 12. The germline CDR1 and CDR2 sequences are SGDLS and YYNGEE. CDR3 length: 16 amino acids. CDR3 amino acids: CASSTSDRGGSYGYTF. The CDR3 coding sequence is TGTGCCAGCAGCACTTCCGACAGGGGAGGTAGCTATGGCTACACCTTC. The whole variable domain, filled in from reference TRBV9 and TRBJ1-2, reads DSGVTQTPKHLITATGQRVTLRCSPRSGDLSVYWYQQSLDQGLQFLIQYYNGEERAKGNILERFSAQQFPDLHSELNLSSLELGDSALYFCASSTSDRGGSYGYTFGSGTRLTVV.

The chain joins TRBV4-2 to TRBJ1-5; tentative D call: TRBD1 (6 bases). V lost 0 bases, J lost 3 bases, and 15 bases lay in between. Germline values: CDR1 LGHNA, CDR2 YNFKEQ. This CDR3 is 17 amino acids long. The CDR3 spells CASSQDSDSLLNQPQHF. CDR3 sequence (DNA): TGTGCCAGCAGCCAAGATTCGGACAGCCTACTCAATCAGCCCCAGCATTTT.

The chain joins TRBV6-5 to TRBJ2-7; D unresolved. The CDR3 consists of 12 residues. The V end was cut by 6 bases, the J end by 5 bases, with 11 bases between. Per the germline V gene, CDR1 is MNHEY and CDR2 is SVGAGI. CDR3 in DNA: TGTGCCAGCAGCCCTCCAGGTCACGAGCAGTACTTC. Its protein is CASSPPGHEQYF.

The rearrangement joins TRBV1 to TRBJ1-6. TRBV1 is a documented pseudogene. The CDR3 has 18 amino acids. CDR3 amino acids: CTSSQERHISSYNSPLHF. CDR3 DNA: TGCACCAGCAGCCAAGAGCGCCACATAAGCTCCTATAATTCACCCCTCCACTTT.